This TCR beta chain was captured by sequencing in a study of T cell responses to AZD1222 COVID-19 vaccine. In the case of this clone: Antigen unknown.

Some clones are missing from TCRdb's copy, which holds only in-frame ones; the method was immunoSEQ multiplex PCR. This sample has about 140,000 clones, with about 91% found just once. General study findings and limits: Across the whole spike, CD4 TCRs peaked at regions 160-218 and 743-854. Baseline seropositives among AZD1222 recipients totaled only five to seven. Donors were chiefly white British, with a greater number of females, and clonal diversity was perhaps underestimated.

The germline CDR1 and CDR2 sequences are MNHNS and SASEGT. Trimming pared 1 base from V and 0 bases from J, leaving 9 bases between. This CDR3 spans 15 amino acids. The receptor was derived from an adult who received the AZD1222 COVID-19 vaccine. The chain is built from TRBV6-1 and TRBJ1-1, with D unresolved. The sample in question was peripheral blood, obtained 28 days after the second AZD1222 dose. The CDR3 spells CASSEGVTMNTEAFF. The CDR3 nucleotides are TGTGCCAGCAGTGAAGGTGTCACCATGAACACTGAAGCTTTCTTT.